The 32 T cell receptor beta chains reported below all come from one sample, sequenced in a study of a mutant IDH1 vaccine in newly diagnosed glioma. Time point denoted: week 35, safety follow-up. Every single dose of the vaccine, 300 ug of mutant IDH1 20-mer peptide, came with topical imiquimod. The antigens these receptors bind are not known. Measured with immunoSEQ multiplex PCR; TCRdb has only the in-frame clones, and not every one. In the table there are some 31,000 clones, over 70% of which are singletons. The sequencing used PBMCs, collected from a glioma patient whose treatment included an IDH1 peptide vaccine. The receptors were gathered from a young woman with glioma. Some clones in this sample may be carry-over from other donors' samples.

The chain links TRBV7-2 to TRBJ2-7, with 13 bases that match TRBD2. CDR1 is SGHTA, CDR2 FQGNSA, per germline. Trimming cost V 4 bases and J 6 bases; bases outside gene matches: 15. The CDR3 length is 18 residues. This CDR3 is CASSSRTSGRRRGSEQYF. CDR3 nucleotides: TGTGCCAGCAGCTCCCGGACTAGCGGGAGAAGAAGAGGTAGCGAGCAGTACTTC.

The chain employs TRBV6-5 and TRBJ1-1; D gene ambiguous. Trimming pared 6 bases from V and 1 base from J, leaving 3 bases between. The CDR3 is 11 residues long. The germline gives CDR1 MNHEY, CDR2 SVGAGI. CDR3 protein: CASRSNTEAFF. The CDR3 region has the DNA TGTGCCAGCAGGTCGAACACTGAAGCTTTCTTT.

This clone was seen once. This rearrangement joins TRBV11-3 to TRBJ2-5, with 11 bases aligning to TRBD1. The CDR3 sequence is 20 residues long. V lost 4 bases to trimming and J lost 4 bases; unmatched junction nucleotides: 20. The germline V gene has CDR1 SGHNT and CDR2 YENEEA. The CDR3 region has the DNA TGTGCCAGCAGCTCCGGACCGGGACAGGGGGTGGTCGAACCCCGAGAGACCCAGTACTTC. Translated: CASSSGPGQGVVEPRETQYF.

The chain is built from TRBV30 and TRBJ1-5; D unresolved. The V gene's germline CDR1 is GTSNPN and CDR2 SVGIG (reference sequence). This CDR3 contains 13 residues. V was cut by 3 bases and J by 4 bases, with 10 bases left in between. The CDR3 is CAWSGRRNQPQHF. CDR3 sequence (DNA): TGTGCCTGGAGCGGACGGCGGAATCAGCCCCAGCATTTT.

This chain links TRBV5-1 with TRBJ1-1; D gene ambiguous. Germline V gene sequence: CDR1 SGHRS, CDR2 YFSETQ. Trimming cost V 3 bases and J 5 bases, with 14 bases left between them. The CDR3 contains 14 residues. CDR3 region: CASSSVGLDTEAFF. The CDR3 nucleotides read TGCGCCAGCAGCTCGGTTGGTTTGGATACTGAAGCTTTCTTT. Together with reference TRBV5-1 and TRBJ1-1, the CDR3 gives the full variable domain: KAGVTQTPRYLIKTRGQQVTLSCSPISGHRSVSWYQQTPGQGLQFLFEYFSETQRNKGNFPGRFSGRQFSNSRSEMNVSTLELGDSALYLCASSSVGLDTEAFFGQGTRLTVV.

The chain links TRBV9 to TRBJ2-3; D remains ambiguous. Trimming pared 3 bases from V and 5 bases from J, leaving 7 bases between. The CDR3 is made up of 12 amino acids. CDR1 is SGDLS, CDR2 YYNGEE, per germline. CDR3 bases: TGTGCCAGCAGCGCCCGAAAAGATACGCAGTATTTT. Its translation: CASSARKDTQYF.

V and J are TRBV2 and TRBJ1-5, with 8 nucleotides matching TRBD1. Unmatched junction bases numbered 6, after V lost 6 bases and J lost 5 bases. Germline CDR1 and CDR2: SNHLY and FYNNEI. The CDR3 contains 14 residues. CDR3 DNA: TGTGCCAGCAGCGCGGACAGGGTCGATCAGCCCCAGCATTTT. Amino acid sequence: CASSADRVDQPQHF.

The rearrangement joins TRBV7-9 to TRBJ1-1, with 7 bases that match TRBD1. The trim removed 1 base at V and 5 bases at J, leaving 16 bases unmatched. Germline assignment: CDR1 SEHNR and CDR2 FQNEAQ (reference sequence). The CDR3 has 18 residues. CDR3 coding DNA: TGTGCCAGCAGCTTAGAAACAGGGGCCGTCGTCTCTCGGACTGAAGCTTTCTTT. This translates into CASSLETGAVVSRTEAFF.

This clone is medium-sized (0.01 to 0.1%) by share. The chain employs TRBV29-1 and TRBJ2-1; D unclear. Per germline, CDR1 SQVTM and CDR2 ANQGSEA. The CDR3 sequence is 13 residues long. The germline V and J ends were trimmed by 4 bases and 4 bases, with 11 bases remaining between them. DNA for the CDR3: TGCAGCGTTGTGCCCCCCCTATACAATGAGCAGTTCTTC. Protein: CSVVPPLYNEQFF.

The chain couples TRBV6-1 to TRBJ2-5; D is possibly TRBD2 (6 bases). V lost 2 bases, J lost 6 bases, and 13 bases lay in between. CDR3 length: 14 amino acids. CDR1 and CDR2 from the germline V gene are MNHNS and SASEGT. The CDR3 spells CASSEIGGRKTQYF. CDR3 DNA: TGTGCCAGCAGTGAAATCGGGGGACGAAAGACCCAGTACTTC.

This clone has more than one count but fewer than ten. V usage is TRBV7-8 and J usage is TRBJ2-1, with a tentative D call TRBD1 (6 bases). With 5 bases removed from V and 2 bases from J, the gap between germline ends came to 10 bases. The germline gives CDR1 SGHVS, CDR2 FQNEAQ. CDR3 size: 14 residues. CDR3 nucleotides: TGTGCCAGCAGCACGACAGGCCCCTACAATGAGCAGTTCTTC. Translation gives CASSTTGPYNEQFF. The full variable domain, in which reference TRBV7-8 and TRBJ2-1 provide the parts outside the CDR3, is GAGVSQSPRYKVAKRGQDVALRCDPISGHVSLFWYQQALGQGPEFLTYFQNEAQLDKSGLPSDRFFAERPEGSVSTLKIQRTQQEDSAVYLCASSTTGPYNEQFFGPGTRLTVL.

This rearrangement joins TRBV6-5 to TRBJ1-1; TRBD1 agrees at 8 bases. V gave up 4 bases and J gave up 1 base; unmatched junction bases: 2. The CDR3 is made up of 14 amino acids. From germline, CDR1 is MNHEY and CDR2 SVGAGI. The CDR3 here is CASSFDRGNTEAFF. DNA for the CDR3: TGTGCCAGCAGTTTTGACAGGGGGAACACTGAAGCTTTCTTT.

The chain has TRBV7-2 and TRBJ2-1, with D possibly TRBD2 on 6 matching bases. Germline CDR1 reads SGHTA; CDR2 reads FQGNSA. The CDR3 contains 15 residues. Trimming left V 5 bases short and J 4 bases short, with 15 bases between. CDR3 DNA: TGTGCCAGCAGCGAGGCGGAGGGGACGTACAATGAGCAGTTCTTC. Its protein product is CASSEAEGTYNEQFF.

CDR3 DNA: TGTGCCTGGAGTGTAAAAATGTCGGGGAGCAATCAGCCCCAGCATTTT. This codes for CAWSVKMSGSNQPQHF. The chain carries TRBV30 and TRBJ1-5, with D unclear. Germline assignment: CDR1 GTSNPN and CDR2 SVGIG (reference sequence). V lost 0 bases, J lost 1 base, and 13 bases lay in between. This CDR3 has 16 amino acids.

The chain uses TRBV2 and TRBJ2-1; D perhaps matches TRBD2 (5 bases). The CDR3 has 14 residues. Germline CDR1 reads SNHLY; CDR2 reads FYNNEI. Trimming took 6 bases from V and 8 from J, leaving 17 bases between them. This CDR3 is CASRAWGVGDEQFF. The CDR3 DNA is TGTGCCAGCAGGGCTTGGGGAGTTGGTGATGAGCAGTTCTTC.

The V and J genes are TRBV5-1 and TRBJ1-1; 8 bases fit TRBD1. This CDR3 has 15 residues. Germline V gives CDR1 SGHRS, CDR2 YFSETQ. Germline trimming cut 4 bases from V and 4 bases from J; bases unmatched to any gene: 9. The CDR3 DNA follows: TGCGCCAGCAGCCCGTCAGGGGGCGCGGTCACTGAAGCTTTCTTT. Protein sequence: CASSPSGGAVTEAFF.

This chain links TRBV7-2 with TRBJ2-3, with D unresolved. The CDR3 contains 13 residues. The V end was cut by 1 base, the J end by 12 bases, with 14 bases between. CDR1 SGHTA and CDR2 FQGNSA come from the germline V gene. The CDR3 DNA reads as TGTGCCAGCAGCTTAGACAATCGACCCTCCCAGTATTTT. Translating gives CASSLDNRPSQYF.

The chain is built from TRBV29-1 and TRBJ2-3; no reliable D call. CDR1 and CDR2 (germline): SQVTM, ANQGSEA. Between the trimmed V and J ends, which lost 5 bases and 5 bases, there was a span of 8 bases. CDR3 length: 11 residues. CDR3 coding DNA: TGCAGCGTTTCCCTGGTAGATACGCAGTATTTT. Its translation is CSVSLVDTQYF.

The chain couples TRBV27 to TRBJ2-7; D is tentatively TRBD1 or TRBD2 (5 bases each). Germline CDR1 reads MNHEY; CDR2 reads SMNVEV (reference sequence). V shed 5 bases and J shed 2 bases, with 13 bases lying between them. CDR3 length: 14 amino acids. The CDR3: CASSRGDGAYEQYF. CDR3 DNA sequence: TGTGCCAGCAGTAGAGGGGACGGAGCCTACGAGCAGTACTTC.

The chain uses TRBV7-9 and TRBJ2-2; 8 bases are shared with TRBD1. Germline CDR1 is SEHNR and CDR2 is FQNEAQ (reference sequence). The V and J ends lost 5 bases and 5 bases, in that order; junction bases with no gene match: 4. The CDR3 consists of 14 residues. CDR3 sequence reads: CASSSRQGTGELFF. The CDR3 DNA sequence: TGTGCCAGCAGCAGCCGACAGGGGACCGGGGAGCTGTTTTTT. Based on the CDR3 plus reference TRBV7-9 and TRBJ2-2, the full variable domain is DTGVSQNPRHKITKRGQNVTFRCDPISEHNRLYWYRQTLGQGPEFLTYFQNEAQLEKSRLLSDRFSAERPKGSFSTLEIQRTEQGDSAMYLCASSSRQGTGELFFGEGSRLTVL.

Here the CDR3 DNA reads TGTGCCAGCAGCTCCACACAAGAGACCCAGTACTTC. Its translation: CASSSTQETQYF. The V and J genes are TRBV5-4 and TRBJ2-5; unclear D gene. Germline V gives CDR1 SGHNT, CDR2 YYREEE (reference sequence). V was trimmed by 3 bases and J by 2 bases, leaving 5 bases between them. This CDR3 is built from 12 residues.

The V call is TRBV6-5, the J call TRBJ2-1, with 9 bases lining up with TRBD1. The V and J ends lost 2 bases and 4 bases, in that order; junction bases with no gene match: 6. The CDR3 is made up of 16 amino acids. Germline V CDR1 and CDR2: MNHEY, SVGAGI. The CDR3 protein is CASSYAGTGPYNEQFF. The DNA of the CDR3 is TGTGCCAGCAGTTACGCCGGGACAGGGCCTTACAATGAGCAGTTCTTC.

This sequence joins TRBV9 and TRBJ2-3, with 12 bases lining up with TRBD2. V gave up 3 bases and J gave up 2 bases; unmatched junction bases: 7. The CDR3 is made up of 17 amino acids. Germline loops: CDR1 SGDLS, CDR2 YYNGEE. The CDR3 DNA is TGTGCCAGCAGCGCGAGGACTAGCGGGACACTCACAGATACGCAGTATTTT. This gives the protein CASSARTSGTLTDTQYF.

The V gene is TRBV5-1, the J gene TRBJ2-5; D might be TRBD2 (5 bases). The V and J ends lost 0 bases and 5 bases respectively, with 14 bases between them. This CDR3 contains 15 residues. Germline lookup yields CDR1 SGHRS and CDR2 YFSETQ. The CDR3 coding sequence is TGCGCCAGCAGCTTGGTGCCAGGAGGCAGGGAGACCCAGTACTTC. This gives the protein CASSLVPGGRETQYF.

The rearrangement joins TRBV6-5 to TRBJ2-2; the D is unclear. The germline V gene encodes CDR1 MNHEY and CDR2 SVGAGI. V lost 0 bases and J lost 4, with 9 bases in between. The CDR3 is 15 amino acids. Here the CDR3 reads CASSYSHPSTGELFF. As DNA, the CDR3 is TGTGCCAGCAGTTACTCCCACCCGTCCACCGGGGAGCTGTTTTTT.

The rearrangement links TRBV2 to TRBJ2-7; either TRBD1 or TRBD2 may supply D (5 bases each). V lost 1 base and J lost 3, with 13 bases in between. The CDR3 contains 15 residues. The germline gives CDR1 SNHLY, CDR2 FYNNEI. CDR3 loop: CASSEGGSLGYEQYF. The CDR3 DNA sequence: TGTGCCAGCAGTGAAGGGGGGTCCTTGGGCTACGAGCAGTACTTC.

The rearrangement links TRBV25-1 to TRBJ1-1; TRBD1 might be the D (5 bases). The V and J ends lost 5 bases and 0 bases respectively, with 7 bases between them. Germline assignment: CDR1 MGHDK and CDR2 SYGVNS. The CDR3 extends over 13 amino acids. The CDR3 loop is CASSSGVNTEAFF. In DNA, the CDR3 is TGTGCCAGCAGTTCGGGGGTGAACACTGAAGCTTTCTTT.

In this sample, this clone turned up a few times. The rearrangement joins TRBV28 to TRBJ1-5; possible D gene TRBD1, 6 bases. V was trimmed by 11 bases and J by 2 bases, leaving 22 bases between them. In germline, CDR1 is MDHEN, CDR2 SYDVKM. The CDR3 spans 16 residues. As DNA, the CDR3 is TGTGCCTTAGGCCCTACAGGGTCGAATCGCAATCAGCCCCAGCATTTT. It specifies CALGPTGSNRNQPQHF.

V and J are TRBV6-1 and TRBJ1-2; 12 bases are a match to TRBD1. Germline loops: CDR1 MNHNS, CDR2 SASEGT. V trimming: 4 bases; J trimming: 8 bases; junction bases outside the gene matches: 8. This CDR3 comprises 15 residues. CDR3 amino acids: CASSGRDRGRGGYTF. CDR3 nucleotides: TGTGCCAGCAGTGGCCGGGACAGGGGGCGAGGGGGCTACACCTTC.

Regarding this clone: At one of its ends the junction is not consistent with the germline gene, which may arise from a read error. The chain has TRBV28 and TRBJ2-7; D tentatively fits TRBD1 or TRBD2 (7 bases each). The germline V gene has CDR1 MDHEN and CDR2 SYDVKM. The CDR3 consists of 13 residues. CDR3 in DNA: TGTGCCAGCAGCGCACAGGGGACTACGGCGTGGAACTTC. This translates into CASSAQGTTAWNF.

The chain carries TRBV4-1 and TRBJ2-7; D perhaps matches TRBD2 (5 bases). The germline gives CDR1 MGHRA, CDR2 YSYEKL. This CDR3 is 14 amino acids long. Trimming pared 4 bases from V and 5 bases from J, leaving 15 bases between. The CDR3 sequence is CASSLRRGRDEQYF. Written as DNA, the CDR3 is TGCGCCAGCAGCCTACGTCGGGGTCGGGACGAGCAGTACTTC.

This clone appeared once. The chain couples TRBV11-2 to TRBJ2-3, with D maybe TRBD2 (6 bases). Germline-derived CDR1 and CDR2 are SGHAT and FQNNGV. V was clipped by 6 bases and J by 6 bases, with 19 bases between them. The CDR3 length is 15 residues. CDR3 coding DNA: TGTGCCAGCAGGACCCGGGGCCTTCGGGGGGATACGCAGTATTTT. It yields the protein CASRTRGLRGDTQYF.